Presented here are 2 T cell receptor beta chains from one specimen sequenced in a study of blood T cell repertoires in COVID-19. Clones were read by immunoSEQ multiplex PCR, and TCRdb kept only the in-frame ones, dropping some. Among 150,000 to 200,000 clones listed, 88% were seen once. The specimen sequenced was peripheral blood. The receptors were gathered from a man in his 60s with acute or convalescent COVID-19.

The V gene is TRBV3-1 (or the pseudogene TRBV3-2), the J gene TRBJ2-3, with 11 bases identical to TRBD2. Germline V lookup: CDR1 LGHDT, CDR2 YNNKEL (reference sequence). This CDR3 comprises 21 residues. J lost 2 bases, V lost 1 base, and 17 bases had no gene match. CDR3 sequence: CASSQAPGLAGGSINTDTQYF. The DNA for the CDR3 is TGTGCCAGCAGCCAAGCCCCCGGGCTAGCGGGGGGTAGTATCAACACAGATACGCAGTATTTT.

The J gene is TRBJ1-1, the V gene TRBV5-1; TRBD1 might be the D (6 bases). Germline CDR1 is SGHRS and CDR2 is YFSETQ. V shed 2 bases and J shed 2 bases, with 25 bases lying between them. The CDR3 is 19 residues long. CDR3 bases: TGCGCCAGCAGCTTAAGGTCCAGGGGCAGGGGAAGGGAAAACACTGAAGCTTTCTTT. This sequence encodes CASSLRSRGRGRENTEAFF. The full variable domain, completed using reference TRBV5-1 and TRBJ1-1, is KAGVTQTPRYLIKTRGQQVTLSCSPISGHRSVSWYQQTPGQGLQFLFEYFSETQRNKGNFPGRFSGRQFSNSRSEMNVSTLELGDSALYLCASSLRSRGRGRENTEAFFGQGTRLTVV.